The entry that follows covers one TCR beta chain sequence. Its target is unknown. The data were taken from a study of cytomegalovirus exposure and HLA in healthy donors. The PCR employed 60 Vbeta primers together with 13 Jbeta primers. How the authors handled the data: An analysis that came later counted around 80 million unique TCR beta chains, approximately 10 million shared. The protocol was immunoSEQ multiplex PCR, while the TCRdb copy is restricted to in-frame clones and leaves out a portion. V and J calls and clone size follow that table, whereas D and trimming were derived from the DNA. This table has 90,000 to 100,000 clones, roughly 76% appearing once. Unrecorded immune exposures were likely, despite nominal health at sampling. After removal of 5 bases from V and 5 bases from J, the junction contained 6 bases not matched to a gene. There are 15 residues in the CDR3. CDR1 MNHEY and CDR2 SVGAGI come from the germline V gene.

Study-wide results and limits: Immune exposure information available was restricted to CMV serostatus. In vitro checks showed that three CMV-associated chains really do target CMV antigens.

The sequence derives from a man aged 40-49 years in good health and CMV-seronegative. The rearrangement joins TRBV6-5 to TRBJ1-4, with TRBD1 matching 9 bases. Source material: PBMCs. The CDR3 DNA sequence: TGTGCCAGCAGTAGGGACAGGGCGCCGAATGAAAAACTGTTTTTT. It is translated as CASSRDRAPNEKLFF.